Each of the 24 T cell receptor beta chains below was sequenced from the same sample in a study of regulatory T cells in long-lasting Graves disease. CDR3 regions were amplified by Arm-PCR using iRepertoire HTBI primers to build TCR beta libraries. Each CDR3 protein gets one entry after TCRdb re-called the multiplex PCR reads with MiXCR. The data contain 650,000 to 700,000 distinct CDR3 sequences, about 30% of them singletons. Specified time point: persistent/refractory GD, antithyroid drugs over 5 years with positive TRAb. PBMC-extracted RNA yielded the TCR library. Sequencing used peripheral blood mononuclear cells (PBMCs), obtained when the disease was refractory, from a patient treated with antithyroid drugs. The receptors come from a female donor with Graves disease.

This clonotype was detected only a few times. The V call is TRBV30, the J call TRBJ2-5; D gene ambiguous. The V end lost 1 base, the J end lost 3 bases, and 15 bases lay between the germline ends. The CDR3 consists of 15 residues. Germline V gene sequence: CDR1 GTSNPN, CDR2 SVGIG (reference sequence). CDR3 amino acids: CAWSERRHPEETQYF. The CDR3, as DNA: TGTGCCTGGAGTGAAAGAAGGCATCCCGAAGAGACCCAGTACTTC.

The chain joins TRBV18 to TRBJ1-2, with D unclear. Per germline, CDR1 KGHSH and CDR2 LQKENI. There are 13 residues in the CDR3. Trimming removed 3 bases from V and 6 bases from J, with 11 bases in between. As DNA, the CDR3 is TGTGCCAGCTCACCCGGCCGGGCGGATGGCTACACCTTC. This codes for CASSPGRADGYTF.

V and J are TRBV5-1 and TRBJ1-1; weak D call: TRBD1 (6 bases). The CDR3 totals 17 residues. The germline V gene encodes CDR1 SGHRS and CDR2 YFSETQ. Deletions cut 6 bases from V and 5 bases from J, with 26 bases between. CDR3 in DNA: TGCGCCAGCACTAAATTAACTGGTCCGGGGGCGCGAACTGAAGCTTTCTTT. Protein: CASTKLTGPGARTEAFF.

The CDR3 is CASTSGQGFHEQYF. In DNA form, the CDR3 reads TGTGCCAGCACCTCGGGACAGGGATTCCACGAGCAGTACTTC. The chain is built from TRBV6-1 and TRBJ2-7; 9 nucleotides align to TRBD1. Germline V gives CDR1 MNHNS, CDR2 SASEGT. V shed 7 bases, J shed 5 bases, and the junction held 9 bases outside the gene matches. The CDR3 spans 14 residues.

V usage is TRBV5-5 and J usage is TRBJ2-1, with TRBD1 as a possible D gene (5 bases). This CDR3 is built from 14 residues. Germline V CDR1 and CDR2: SGHKS, YYEKEE (reference sequence). The germline V and J ends were trimmed by 0 bases and 10 bases, with 14 bases remaining between them. The DNA of the CDR3 is TGTGCCAGCAGCTTGGCAGGGTTCGCCTACGAGCAGTTCTTC. This translates into CASSLAGFAYEQFF.

This clonotype was detected only once. The CDR3 spells CASSQEGQGFSYNSPLHF. CDR3 coding DNA: TGTGCCAGCAGCCAAGAGGGACAGGGGTTCTCCTATAATTCACCCCTCCACTTT. J is TRBJ1-6 and V is TRBV14, with 10 bases aligning to TRBD1. This CDR3 comprises 18 residues. The germline V gene encodes CDR1 SGHDN and CDR2 FVKESK. V dropped 0 bases and J dropped 0; count of bases not matched to a gene: 2.

Concerning this clonotype itself: A much larger clone differs by one base, so this may be a read error. CDR3 sequence (DNA): TGTGGCAGCAGTTTGACAGGAGAATTCCCGAACACTGAAGCTTTCTTT. This encodes CGSSLTGEFPNTEAFF. The chain uses TRBV12-3 or TRBV12-4 and TRBJ1-1; tentatively, D is TRBD1 (6 bases). CDR3 length: 16 amino acids.

This clonotype was found a few times. The genes are TRBV12-3 or TRBV12-4 and TRBJ2-7, with D maybe TRBD1 (5 bases). V was pared by 5 bases and J by 7 bases, with 9 bases between. The CDR3 is 11 residues long. CDR3 sequence reads: CASSPGIEQYF. For the CDR3, the DNA is TGTGCCAGCAGTCCAGGGATTGAGCAGTACTTC.

The CDR3 reads CASSREPGTTPPPNGYTF. As DNA, the CDR3 is TGCGCCAGCAGTCGTGAACCCGGGACAACGCCCCCCCCTAATGGCTACACCTTC. The chain joins TRBV5-1 to TRBJ1-2; D may be TRBD1 (6 bases). Per germline, CDR1 SGHRS and CDR2 YFSETQ. CDR3 length: 18 amino acids. With 5 bases removed from V and 6 bases from J, the gap between germline ends came to 29 bases.

About this clonotype: A much more abundant neighbour one base away suggests this may be a read error. The chain recombines TRBV28 with TRBJ1-5; 10 positions match TRBD1. Gene TRBJ2-3 matches the end of the DNA better, so the J call may be wrong. CDR3 length: 15 amino acids. Germline-derived CDR1 and CDR2 are MDHEN and SYDVKM. The CDR3 loop reads CASSLPGQGNQPQYF. DNA of the CDR3: TGTGCCAGCAGTCTACCGGGACAGGGGAATCAGCCCCAGTATTTT.

V gene TRBV5-4 combines with J gene TRBJ1-4, with TRBD1 as a possible D gene (6 bases). The CDR3 is made up of 15 amino acids. CDR1 is SGHNT, CDR2 YYREEE, per germline (reference sequence). Trimming cost V 1 base and J 7 bases, with 14 bases left between them. This CDR3 is CASSLRDTQGEKLFF. In DNA form, the CDR3 reads TGTGCCAGCAGCTTGCGGGACACCCAGGGTGAAAAACTGTTTTTT. Based on the CDR3 plus reference TRBV5-4 and TRBJ1-4, the full variable domain is ETGVTQSPTHLIKTRGQQVTLRCSSQSGHNTVSWYQQALGQGPQFIFQYYREEENGRGNFPPRFSGLQFPNYSSELNVNALELDDSALYLCASSLRDTQGEKLFFGSGTQLSVL.

This clonotype has at least ten counts. The rearrangement joins TRBV6-9 to TRBJ1-1, with D unresolved. V was shortened by 3 bases and J by 3 bases, with 8 bases between the two germline ends. Germline CDR1 is MNHGY and CDR2 is SVAAGI. The CDR3 extends over 13 amino acids. DNA for the CDR3: TGTGCCAGCAGTTACCCGGGAGACACTGAAGCTTTCTTT. Translated, it gives CASSYPGDTEAFF.

This chain links TRBV7-6 with TRBJ1-1; D is uncertain. Trimming cost V 1 base and J 0 bases, with 12 bases left between them. Germline V gene data show CDR1 as SGHVS and CDR2 as FNYEAQ. The length of the CDR3 is 16 residues. CDR3 in amino acids: CASSLGRETMNTEAFF. In nucleotides, the CDR3 is TGTGCCAGCAGCTTAGGACGGGAAACCATGAACACTGAAGCTTTCTTT.

V is TRBV7-2 and J is TRBJ2-1; the match to TRBD2 covers 8 bases. V gave up 5 bases and J gave up 5 bases; unmatched junction bases: 14. Per the germline V gene, CDR1 is SGHTA and CDR2 is FQGNSA. CDR3 length: 17 amino acids. This CDR3 reads CASSPRRDGRAHNEQFF. The DNA of the CDR3 is TGTGCCAGCAGCCCCCGTCGGGACGGGAGGGCCCACAATGAGCAGTTCTTC.

There are a few counts of this clonotype. The rearrangement uses TRBV7-9 and TRBJ1-5; TRBD1 aligns across 7 bases. The V gene end was trimmed by 4 bases and the J gene end by 0 bases; junction bases not matched to a gene: 0. The CDR3 covers 14 residues. Germline CDR1 reads SEHNR; CDR2 reads FQNEAQ (reference sequence). The CDR3 spells CASSWDSSNQPQHF. Written as DNA, the CDR3 is TGTGCCAGCAGCTGGGACAGTAGCAATCAGCCCCAGCATTTT.

This clonotype was recorded a few times. The rearrangement links TRBV5-1 to TRBJ1-2; 8 nucleotides match TRBD1. Germline CDR1 and CDR2: SGHRS and YFSETQ. V was pared by 1 base and J by 0 bases, with 5 bases of the junction left unmatched. The CDR3 runs to 16 residues. This CDR3 reads CASSLNSDRANYGYTF. The DNA of the CDR3 is TGCGCCAGCAGCTTGAACTCGGACAGGGCTAACTATGGCTACACCTTC.

CDR3 coding DNA: TGTGCCAGCTGTGGGGGGAGGCAAGAGACCCAGTACTTC. This sequence encodes CASCGGRQETQYF. The chain uses TRBV12-3 or TRBV12-4 and TRBJ2-5, with D maybe TRBD2 (6 bases). Trimming took off 8 bases at V and 2 bases at J, with 12 bases between the two ends. The CDR3 consists of 13 residues.

The chain couples TRBV20-1 to TRBJ2-5; 14 bases match TRBD2. Germline V lookup: CDR1 DFQATT, CDR2 SNEGSKA (reference sequence). V was pared by 6 bases and J by 5 bases, with 8 bases of the junction left unmatched. The CDR3 totals 15 residues. The CDR3 sequence is CSAHGTSGSGETQYF. The CDR3 nucleotides are TGCAGTGCCCACGGGACTAGCGGGAGCGGCGAGACCCAGTACTTC.

The gene calls are TRBV6-1 and TRBJ1-2; D call uncertain. Trimming pared 0 bases from V and 5 bases from J, leaving 13 bases between. The CDR3 covers 15 residues. Germline V gene lookup returns CDR1 MNHNS and CDR2 SASEGT. CDR3 nucleotides: TGTGCCAGCAGTGAAGCGTCGAGGGCGATATATGGCTACACCTTC. Translation: CASSEASRAIYGYTF.

The table lists this clonotype with a count of one. The V call is TRBV29-1, the J call TRBJ2-7; D may match TRBD1 or TRBD2 (5 bases each). From germline, CDR1 is SQVTM and CDR2 ANQGSEA. V was cut by 7 bases and J by 2 bases, with 12 bases left in between. The CDR3 loop spans 12 amino acids. This CDR3 reads CSAGTGAYEQYF. The CDR3 nucleotides read TGCAGCGCCGGGACGGGTGCCTACGAGCAGTACTTC.

The chain couples TRBV3-1 to TRBJ1-1, with 7 bases aligning to TRBD1. The CDR3 runs 14 residues. J was trimmed by 4 bases and V by 0 bases; bases with no gene match: 2. The V gene's germline CDR1 is LGHDT and CDR2 YNNKEL (reference sequence). The CDR3 DNA follows: TGTGCCAGCAGCCAAGAGGCAGGGGGCACTGAAGCTTTCTTT. As protein: CASSQEAGGTEAFF.

The table lists this clonotype with many counts. The J gene is TRBJ1-2, the V gene TRBV6-4, with 8 nucleotides matching TRBD1. Germline V CDR1 and CDR2: MRHNA, SNTAGT. The ends lost 3 bases at V and 2 bases at J; junction bases unmatched: 17. The CDR3 totals 19 residues. CDR3 in DNA: TGTGCCAGCAGTGAAGAGGCAGGGGGCGTAAGGCCCTTCAACTATGGCTACACCTTC. It yields the protein CASSEEAGGVRPFNYGYTF.

This clonotype was detected ten times or more. V and J are TRBV11-2 and TRBJ1-3; maybe TRBD1 (5 bases). The CDR3 runs to 15 residues. V dropped 2 bases and J dropped 0 bases, with 8 bases sitting between them. From germline, CDR1 is SGHAT and CDR2 FQNNGV. CDR3 DNA sequence: TGTGCCAGCAGCTTACAGGGCCGCTCTGGAAACACCATATATTTT. Encoded protein: CASSLQGRSGNTIYF.

Comments on this clonotype: A read error may be the cause here, since a much bigger clone is one base away. This sequence joins TRBV11-2 and TRBJ1-6; D is unresolved. Germline V gene data show CDR1 as SGHAT and CDR2 as FQNNGV. The length of the CDR3 is 13 residues. CDR3 in amino acids: CASSRTTTSPFHF. In nucleotides, the CDR3 is TGTGCCAGCAGCAGAACCACCACTTCACCCTTCCACTTT.